The source of this T cell receptor (beta chain) is a study of cytomegalovirus exposure and HLA in healthy donors. General study findings and limits: Several top significant clusters appeared, in a later analysis, to be linked to common viral pathogens. The study flagged 150 to 200 TCR beta chains as cytomegalovirus-associated. Later analysis identified 17,000 or so TCR beta sequences associated with HLA alleles, using a false discovery rate threshold of 0.05.

The primer mix had 60 Vbeta and 13 Jbeta primers. TCRdb's copy holds only in-frame clones and misses some; the assay was immunoSEQ multiplex PCR. The sample records some 91,000 clones, around 64% being singletons. CDR3 length equals 20 residues. The V and J ends lost 4 bases and 8 bases, in that order; junction bases with no gene match: 21. The V gene's germline CDR1 is SNHLY and CDR2 FYNNEI. About this clone: No antigen is known for it.

The chain recombines TRBV2 with TRBJ1-6; 9 nucleotides match TRBD1. The specimen sequenced was PBMCs. This receptor was obtained from a human donor in good health. DNA for the CDR3: TGTGCCAGCAGTGGACGGGGGACGCGACCGGGACAGGGACCTTATTCACCCCTCCACTTT. Protein: CASSGRGTRPGQGPYSPLHF.